This T cell receptor beta chain was found in a study of blood T cell repertoires in COVID-19. Whole-study context: Spain, Italy and the United States supplied samples that represented acute and convalescent COVID-19.

CDR1 is SGDLS and CDR2 is YYNGEE in the germline V gene. V lost 3 bases and J 2 bases, leaving 22 bases between the germline ends. This CDR3 spans 18 amino acids. The count of this clone is one. The data were produced by immunoSEQ multiplex PCR, yet TCRdb's version contains in-frame clones alone and is incomplete. The data contain some 320,000 clones, approximately 88% of them singletons. This sequence originates from a woman under 40 who had recovered from COVID-19. The V call is TRBV9, the J call TRBJ2-3; D is possibly TRBD2 (7 bases). Specimen: peripheral blood. The CDR3 coding sequence is TGTGCCAGCAGCGCCGATGGACGGGCGGGGGCCCCCACAGATACGCAGTATTTT. Translating gives CASSADGRAGAPTDTQYF. Full variable domain (missing parts from reference TRBV9 and TRBJ2-3): DSGVTQTPKHLITATGQRVTLRCSPRSGDLSVYWYQQSLDQGLQFLIQYYNGEERAKGNILERFSAQQFPDLHSELNLSSLELGDSALYFCASSADGRAGAPTDTQYFGPGTRLTVL.